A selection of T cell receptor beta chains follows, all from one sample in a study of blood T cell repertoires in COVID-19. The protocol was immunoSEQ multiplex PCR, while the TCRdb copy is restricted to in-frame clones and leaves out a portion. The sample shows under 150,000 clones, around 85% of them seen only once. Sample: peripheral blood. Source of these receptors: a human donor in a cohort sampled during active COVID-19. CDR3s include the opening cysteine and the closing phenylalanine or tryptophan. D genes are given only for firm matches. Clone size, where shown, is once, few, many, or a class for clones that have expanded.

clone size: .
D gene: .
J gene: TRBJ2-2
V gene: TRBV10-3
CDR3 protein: CAISGVGGANTGELFF
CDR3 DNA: TGTGCCATCAGTGGGGTTGGAGGCGCGAACACCGGGGAGCTGTTTTTT

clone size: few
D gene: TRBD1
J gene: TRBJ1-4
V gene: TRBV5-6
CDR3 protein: CASSGMTGNNEKLFF
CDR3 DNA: TGTGCCAGCAGCGGGATGACAGGGAATAATGAAAAACTGTTTTTT

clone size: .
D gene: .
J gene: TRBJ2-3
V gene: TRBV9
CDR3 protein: CASSGGLITDTQYF
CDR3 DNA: TGTGCCAGCAGCGGGGGGCTGATCACAGATACGCAGTATTTT

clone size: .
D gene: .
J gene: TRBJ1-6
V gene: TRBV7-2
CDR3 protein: CASTSETGSPLHF
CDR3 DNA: TGTGCCAGCACTTCGGAAACAGGCTCACCCCTCCACTTT

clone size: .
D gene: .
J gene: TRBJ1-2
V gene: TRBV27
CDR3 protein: CASSQAGYGYTF
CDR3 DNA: TGTGCCAGCAGTCAGGCGGGCTATGGCTACACCTTC

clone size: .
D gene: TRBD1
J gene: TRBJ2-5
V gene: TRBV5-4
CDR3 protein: CASIKTGMQETQYF
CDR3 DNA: TGTGCCAGCATCAAGACAGGGATGCAAGAGACCCAGTACTTC

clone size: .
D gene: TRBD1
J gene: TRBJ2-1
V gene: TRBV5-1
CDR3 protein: CASSFRQGPYNEQFF
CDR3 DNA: TGCGCCAGCAGCTTCCGACAGGGACCCTACAATGAGCAGTTCTTC

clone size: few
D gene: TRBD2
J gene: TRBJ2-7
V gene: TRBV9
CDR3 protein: CASSVGLGLAGGPTYEQYF
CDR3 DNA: TGTGCCAGCAGCGTTGGCCTCGGACTAGCGGGGGGGCCGACCTACGAGCAGTACTTC

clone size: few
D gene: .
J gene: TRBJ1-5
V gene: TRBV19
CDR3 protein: CASRFINQPQHF
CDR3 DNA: TGTGCCAGTAGATTTATCAATCAGCCCCAGCATTTT

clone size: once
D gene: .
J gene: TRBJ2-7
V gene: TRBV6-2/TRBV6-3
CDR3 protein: CASSYQFYEQYF
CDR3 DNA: TGTGCCAGCAGTTACCAGTTCTACGAGCAGTACTTC

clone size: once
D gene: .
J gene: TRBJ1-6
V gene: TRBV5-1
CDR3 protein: CASSLNLNGNSPLHF
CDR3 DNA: TGCGCCAGCAGCTTGAACTTGAACGGTAATTCACCCCTCCACTTT

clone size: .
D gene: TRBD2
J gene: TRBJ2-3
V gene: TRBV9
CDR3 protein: CASSLGEGTQYF
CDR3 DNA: TGTGCCAGCAGCTTGGGGGAGGGTACGCAGTATTTT

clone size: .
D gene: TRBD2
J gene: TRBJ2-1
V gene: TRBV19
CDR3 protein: CASSIAVTSANEQFF
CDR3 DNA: TGTGCCAGTAGTATAGCAGTGACTAGCGCGAATGAGCAGTTCTTC

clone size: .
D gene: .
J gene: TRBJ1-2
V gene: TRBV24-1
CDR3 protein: CATSDLSWGYTF
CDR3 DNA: TGTGCCACCAGTGATTTAAGCTGGGGCTACACCTTC

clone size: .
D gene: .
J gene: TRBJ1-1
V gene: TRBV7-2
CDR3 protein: CASSSRGEAFF
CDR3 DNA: TGTGCCAGCAGCTCCCGGGGAGAAGCTTTCTTT

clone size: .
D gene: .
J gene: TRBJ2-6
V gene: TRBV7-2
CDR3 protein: CASSLAHPGLGGANVLTF
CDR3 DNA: TGTGCCAGCAGCTTAGCCCACCCCGGCCTAGGTGGGGCCAACGTCCTGACTTTC